These 27 T cell receptor beta chains share one sample of origin, sequenced in a study of blood T cell repertoires in COVID-19. Only in-frame clones appear in the TCRdb table, and some are missing; sequencing was by immunoSEQ multiplex PCR. The table lists approximately 50,000 clones, approximately 85% of them singletons. The sequencing input was peripheral blood. These receptors were taken from a woman aged 80 or over with acute or convalescent COVID-19.

V usage is TRBV2 and J usage is TRBJ1-6; possibly TRBD1 for D (6 bases). Per the germline V gene, CDR1 is SNHLY and CDR2 is FYNNEI. Deletions cut 2 bases from V and 10 bases from J, with 15 bases between. There are 15 residues in the CDR3. Here the CDR3 reads CASSERGGMGSPLHF. The CDR3 DNA reads TGTGCCAGCAGTGAAAGGGGGGGAATGGGGTCACCCCTCCACTTT.

The rearrangement uses TRBV23-1 and TRBJ1-6; TRBD1 matches at 7 bases. TRBV23-1 is an ORF for which the function is uncertain. The ends lost 2 bases at V and 3 bases at J; junction bases unmatched: 7. The CDR3 runs to 17 residues. The CDR3 sequence is CASSQPGTALYNSPLHF. The CDR3 bases are TGCGCCAGCAGTCAACCCGGGACAGCCCTCTATAATTCACCCCTCCACTTT.

The chain uses TRBV5-1 and TRBJ2-3; 8 bases agree with TRBD1. Looked up from germline, CDR1 is SGHRS and CDR2 is YFSETQ. This CDR3 is built from 14 residues. Trimming removed 4 bases from V and 3 bases from J; junction bases left unmatched: 4. The CDR3 DNA reads TGCGCCAGCAGCCCCGGACAGGGTACAGATACGCAGTATTTT. It specifies CASSPGQGTDTQYF. Together with reference TRBV5-1 and TRBJ2-3, the CDR3 gives the full variable domain: KAGVTQTPRYLIKTRGQQVTLSCSPISGHRSVSWYQQTPGQGLQFLFEYFSETQRNKGNFPGRFSGRQFSNSRSEMNVSTLELGDSALYLCASSPGQGTDTQYFGPGTRLTVL.

This chain connects TRBV4-2 to TRBJ1-1, with TRBD1 matching over 7 bases. The germline V gene has CDR1 LGHNA and CDR2 YNFKEQ. After removal of 1 base from V and 5 bases from J, the junction contained 4 bases not matched to a gene. CDR3 length equals 14 residues. This CDR3 is CASSQVVRGTEAFF. CDR3 sequence (DNA): TGTGCCAGCAGCCAAGTAGTCAGGGGGACTGAAGCTTTCTTT.

The rearrangement links TRBV11-2 to TRBJ1-3; 7 bases line up with TRBD1. This CDR3 is 14 amino acids long. J lost 4 bases, V lost 6 bases, and 6 bases had no gene match. In germline, CDR1 is SGHAT, CDR2 FQNNGV. CDR3 DNA sequence: TGTGCCAGCAGAATAGGGACAGTGGGAAACACCATATATTTT. Translation: CASRIGTVGNTIYF.

The chain combines TRBV5-1 with TRBJ1-6; 9 bases are shared with TRBD1. The CDR3 is 15 amino acids. The germline V gene encodes CDR1 SGHRS and CDR2 YFSETQ. The V gene end was trimmed by 3 bases and the J gene end by 9 bases; junction bases not matched to a gene: 7. In nucleotides, the CDR3 is TGCGCCAGCAGCTCGGACGGGACAGGGAGTTCACCCCTCCACTTT. The encoded protein is CASSSDGTGSSPLHF.

The chain combines TRBV7-9 with TRBJ2-5, with 9 nucleotides matching TRBD2. CDR3 length equals 17 residues. With V trimmed by 1 base and J by 5 bases, 11 bases remained unmatched. Germline CDR1 and CDR2: SEHNR and FQNEAQ (reference sequence). The CDR3: CASSLGGAGGLRETQYF. The DNA for the CDR3 is TGTGCCAGCAGCTTAGGAGGTGCGGGGGGGCTTCGGGAGACCCAGTACTTC. Based on the CDR3 plus reference TRBV7-9 and TRBJ2-5, the full variable domain is DTGVSQNPRHKITKRGQNVTFRCDPISEHNRLYWYRQTLGQGPEFLTYFQNEAQLEKSRLLSDRFSAERPKGSFSTLEIQRTEQGDSAMYLCASSLGGAGGLRETQYFGPGTRLLVL.

The rearrangement links TRBV12-3 or TRBV12-4 to TRBJ1-5, with no clear D. V lost 6 bases and J 4 bases, leaving 7 bases between the germline ends. The CDR3 runs to 12 residues. CDR3 nucleotide sequence: TGTGCCAGCAGACCAGAAAATCAGCCCCAGCATTTT. It yields the protein CASRPENQPQHF.

The rearrangement uses TRBV19 and TRBJ2-2; D is possibly TRBD1 (6 bases). The V and J ends lost 1 base and 5 bases respectively, with 8 bases between them. This CDR3 has 14 residues. Germline V lookup: CDR1 LNHDA, CDR2 SQIVND (reference sequence). The CDR3 loop is CASSIVQGTGELFF. The CDR3 DNA sequence: TGTGCCAGTAGTATAGTCCAGGGGACCGGGGAGCTGTTTTTT. The full variable domain, with the rest looked up from reference TRBV19 and TRBJ2-2, is DGGITQSPKYLFRKEGQNVTLSCEQNLNHDAMYWYRQDPGQGLRLIYYSQIVNDFQKGDIAEGYSVSREKKESFPLTVTSAQKNPTAFYLCASSIVQGTGELFFGEGSRLTVL.

This clone has more than one count but fewer than ten. The chain is built from TRBV5-6 and TRBJ2-5, with 10 bases fitting TRBD2. The V segment lost 0 bases and the J segment 5 bases; nucleotides outside the gene matches: 4. In germline, CDR1 is SGHDT, CDR2 YYEEEE. The CDR3 sequence is 15 residues long. The CDR3 nucleotides are TGTGCCAGCAGCTTGGCTAGCGGGGGCCTGGAGACCCAGTACTTC. This gives the protein CASSLASGGLETQYF.

This rearrangement joins TRBV30 to TRBJ1-5, with D uncertain. V lost 1 base, J lost 0 bases, and 10 bases lay in between. This CDR3 contains 15 residues. Germline assignment: CDR1 GTSNPN and CDR2 SVGIG (reference sequence). For the CDR3, the DNA is TGTGCCTGGAGTGCCAGCGGATATAGCAATCAGCCCCAGCATTTT. Translation: CAWSASGYSNQPQHF.

The rearrangement uses TRBV6-1 and TRBJ2-7, with TRBD2 identical over 7 bases. The germline gives CDR1 MNHNS, CDR2 SASEGT. After removal of 2 bases from V and 3 bases from J, the junction contained 19 bases not matched to a gene. This CDR3 contains 19 residues. CDR3 sequence: CASSERTSEEVRGGYEQYV. CDR3 sequence (DNA): TGTGCCAGCAGTGAACGAACTAGCGAAGAGGTAAGGGGAGGCTACGAGCAGTACGTC.

The chain has TRBV6-6 and TRBJ2-7; TRBD1 agrees at 9 bases. The CDR3 covers 12 residues. The V gene's germline CDR1 is MNHNY and CDR2 SVGAGI (reference sequence). The V and J ends lost 6 bases and 11 bases, in that order; junction bases with no gene match: 8. For the CDR3, the DNA is TGTGCCAGCAGCGCGGGACAGGGTAAGGAGTACTTC. Residues: CASSAGQGKEYF.

V is TRBV19 and J is TRBJ1-1; a possible D gene is TRBD1 (5 bases). Germline loops: CDR1 LNHDA, CDR2 SQIVND (reference sequence). V lost 8 bases and J 3 bases, leaving 13 bases between the germline ends. The CDR3 has 13 amino acids. CDR3 coding DNA: TGTGCCAGTGGTCAGGGATCAGACACTGAAGCTTTCTTT. Translated, it gives CASGQGSDTEAFF.

The J gene is TRBJ2-3, the V gene TRBV5-8, with 15 bases fitting TRBD2. This CDR3 comprises 18 residues. V dropped 4 bases and J dropped 4; count of bases not matched to a gene: 10. CDR1 is SGHTS and CDR2 is YDEGEE in the germline V gene. CDR3 sequence (DNA): TGTGCCAGCAGCGTCGGACTAGCGGGGGGGCCCCCCGCAGATACGCAGTATTTT. Its protein product is CASSVGLAGGPPADTQYF.

The chain uses TRBV11-2 and TRBJ1-1; TRBD1 is a possible D gene (5 bases). Trimming stripped 5 bases from V and 0 bases from J, with 13 bases between. The CDR3 covers 15 residues. Germline values: CDR1 SGHAT, CDR2 FQNNGV. The CDR3 region is CASSVRAPMNTEAFF. CDR3 sequence (DNA): TGTGCCAGCAGCGTCAGGGCCCCCATGAACACTGAAGCTTTCTTT.

The gene calls are TRBV5-6 and TRBJ2-2; the D is unclear. CDR3 length: 12 amino acids. Trimming shortened V by 2 bases and J by 7 bases, and 6 bases separated the two germline ends. Per germline, CDR1 SGHDT and CDR2 YYEEEE. The CDR3 region is CASSFSFGELFF. In DNA form, the CDR3 reads TGTGCCAGCAGCTTTTCTTTCGGGGAGCTGTTTTTT. The full variable domain, with the rest looked up from reference TRBV5-6 and TRBJ2-2, is DAGVTQSPTHLIKTRGQQVTLRCSPKSGHDTVSWYQQALGQGPQFIFQYYEEEERQRGNFPDRFSGHQFPNYSSELNVNALLLGDSALYLCASSFSFGELFFGEGSRLTVL.

The chain uses TRBV11-2 and TRBJ2-1, with 7 bases identical to TRBD1. V was pared by 1 base and J by 2 bases, with 2 bases of the junction left unmatched. The CDR3 covers 15 residues. CDR1 and CDR2 (germline): SGHAT, FQNNGV. The CDR3 here is CASSLGDSAYNEQFF. CDR3 nucleotides: TGTGCCAGCAGCTTAGGGGACAGTGCCTACAATGAGCAGTTCTTC.

The chain combines TRBV7-2 with TRBJ1-3; D unresolved. Per germline, CDR1 SGHTA and CDR2 FQGNSA. Trimming removed 0 bases from V and 0 bases from J, with 3 bases in between. The CDR3 consists of 14 residues. The CDR3 nucleotides read TGTGCCAGCAGCTTAGCTCGCTCTGGAAACACCATATATTTT. It yields the protein CASSLARSGNTIYF. The full variable domain, rest sourced from reference TRBV7-2 and TRBJ1-3, is GAGVSQSPSNKVTEKGKDVELRCDPISGHTALYWYRQSLGQGLEFLIYFQGNSAPDKSGLPSDRFSAERTGGSVSTLTIQRTQQEDSAVYLCASSLARSGNTIYFGEGSWLTVV.

The chain combines TRBV28 with TRBJ1-1; 7 nucleotides line up with TRBD1. The CDR3 sequence is 15 residues long. CDR1 is MDHEN and CDR2 is SYDVKM in the germline V gene. V lost 5 bases and J lost 2; bases outside the gene matches: 8. In DNA, the CDR3 is TGTGCCAGCAGTAAATGGACAGGCGATAACACTGAAGCTTTCTTT. Protein: CASSKWTGDNTEAFF. Full variable domain (rest looked up from reference TRBV28 and TRBJ1-1): DVKVTQSSRYLVKRTGEKVFLECVQDMDHENMFWYRQDPGLGLRLIYFSYDVKMKEKGDIPEGYSVSREKKERFSLILESASTNQTSMYLCASSKWTGDNTEAFFGQGTRLTVV.

This clone came up a few times. This chain links TRBV6-5 with TRBJ1-1; D is unclear. The V gene lost 2 bases and the J gene lost 7 bases, with 11 bases spanning the gap. Germline V gene sequence: CDR1 MNHEY, CDR2 SVGAGI. This CDR3 region has 13 residues. DNA for the CDR3: TGTGCCAGCAGTTACACTTCCGCGGTTGAAGCTTTCTTT. It translates to CASSYTSAVEAFF.

CDR3 sequence (DNA): TGTGCCACCAGTGATTCGCGTGCTCCTAGCACAGATACGCAGTATTTT. Translation: CATSDSRAPSTDTQYF. The chain carries TRBV24-1 and TRBJ2-3, with no clear D. The germline V gene has CDR1 KGHDR and CDR2 SFDVKD. Trimming shortened V by 2 bases and J by 0 bases, and 11 bases separated the two germline ends. There are 16 residues in the CDR3.

The chain has TRBV7-9 and TRBJ1-4; D unresolved. The CDR3 extends over 13 amino acids. V was cut by 5 bases and J by 10 bases, with 14 bases left in between. Germline CDR1 is SEHNR and CDR2 is FQNEAQ (reference sequence). CDR3 in DNA: TGTGCCAGCAGCCAATGGGCAGGAGGAAAACTGTTTTTT. Its protein is CASSQWAGGKLFF.

The chain uses TRBV10-2 and TRBJ2-1; possibly TRBD2 for D (7 bases). CDR1 is WSHSY and CDR2 is SAAADI in the germline V gene. Trimming took off 4 bases at V and 7 bases at J, with 20 bases between the two ends. The CDR3 is 16 residues long. The CDR3 DNA reads TGCGCCAGCAGTGGGGGGGCGGGGGCCCAGGGGAATGAGCAGTTCTTC. It specifies CASSGGAGAQGNEQFF.

The V and J genes are TRBV12-3 or TRBV12-4 and TRBJ2-2, with TRBD2 as a possible D gene (5 bases). V was trimmed by 3 bases and J by 4 bases, leaving 6 bases between them. The CDR3 is 13 residues long. The CDR3 DNA is TGTGCCAGCAGTTTGGGGAGCACCGGGGAGCTGTTTTTT. Translated, it gives CASSLGSTGELFF.

The CDR3 is CASIGTGGDTQYF. In DNA form, the CDR3 reads TGCGCCAGCATCGGGACAGGTGGAGATACGCAGTATTTT. The V call is TRBV5-1, the J call TRBJ2-3; 8 bases are shared with TRBD1. The CDR3 runs 13 residues. V lost 6 bases to trimming and J lost 5 bases; unmatched junction nucleotides: 5. Germline CDR1 reads SGHRS; CDR2 reads YFSETQ.

This sequence joins TRBV3-1 (or the pseudogene TRBV3-2) and TRBJ1-1; 9 bases match TRBD1. This CDR3 has 14 amino acids. V lost 6 bases, J lost 4 bases, and 6 bases stayed unmatched. Germline loops: CDR1 LGHDT, CDR2 YNNKEL (reference sequence). The CDR3 is CASRAGTGSTEAFF. The CDR3 DNA is TGTGCCAGCAGAGCCGGGACAGGGTCCACTGAAGCTTTCTTT.